A single sample gave rise to the 13 T cell receptor beta chains below, sequenced in a study of cytomegalovirus exposure and HLA in healthy donors. In the PCR, 60 Vbeta and 13 Jbeta primers were used. Sequencing used immunoSEQ multiplex PCR; TCRdb keeps in-frame clones, though not all of them. The table has 180,000 or so clones, roughly four fifths seen once; the top ten hold about 2%. The sequenced sample consisted of PBMCs. The receptors derive from a woman aged 25 to 45 in good health and CMV-seropositive.

The rearrangement uses TRBV27 and TRBJ1-1, with unresolved D. The CDR3 has 15 residues. V shed 6 bases and J shed 0 bases, with 14 bases lying between them. Germline assignment: CDR1 MNHEY and CDR2 SMNVEV (reference sequence). CDR3 residues: CASRQNLNLNTEAFF. In nucleotides, the CDR3 is TGTGCCAGCAGGCAGAACCTGAACCTGAACACTGAAGCTTTCTTT.

The rearrangement links TRBV7-7 to TRBJ2-2; 11 nucleotides match TRBD2. The V gene's germline CDR1 is SSHAT and CDR2 FNYEAQ (reference sequence). The CDR3 runs to 16 residues. Trimming at V came to 3 bases and at J to 2 bases, leaving 2 bases not matched to a gene. The CDR3 protein is CASSLGLAVNTGELFF. In DNA, the CDR3 is TGTGCCAGCAGCTTGGGACTAGCGGTTAACACCGGGGAGCTGTTTTTT. Complete variable domain (other parts from reference TRBV7-7 and TRBJ2-2): GAGVSQSPRYKVTKRGQDVTLRCDPISSHATLYWYQQALGQGPEFLTYFNYEAQPDKSGLPSDRFSAERPEGSISTLTIQRTEQRDSAMYRCASSLGLAVNTGELFFGEGSRLTVL.

The V and J genes are TRBV6-6 and TRBJ1-2, with 7 bases aligning to TRBD1. Per germline, CDR1 MNHNY and CDR2 SVGAGI (reference sequence). V gave up 0 bases and J gave up 8 bases; unmatched junction bases: 6. This CDR3 is 14 amino acids long. This chain's CDR3 is CASSYSGQEGGYTF. The CDR3 nucleotides read TGTGCCAGCAGTTACTCCGGACAGGAGGGCGGCTACACCTTC.

The CDR3 DNA reads TGTGCCAGTAGTCCTGGACAGGCTTATACCGATAATGAAAAACTGTTTTTT. Translating gives CASSPGQAYTDNEKLFF. The V and J genes are TRBV19 and TRBJ1-4; the match to TRBD1 covers 7 bases. The ends lost 5 bases at V and 4 bases at J; junction bases unmatched: 13. CDR3 length: 17 amino acids. Germline lookup yields CDR1 LNHDA and CDR2 SQIVND (reference sequence).

The V gene is TRBV11-2, the J gene TRBJ1-6; D is uncertain. V lost 4 bases to trimming and J lost 7 bases, with 14 bases between them. CDR3 length: 15 amino acids. Germline V gene lookup returns CDR1 SGHAT and CDR2 FQNNGV. CDR3 sequence reads: CASSSLAGPNSPLHF. In nucleotides, the CDR3 is TGTGCCAGCAGCTCCCTGGCTGGGCCCAATTCACCCCTCCACTTT. The full variable domain, in which reference TRBV11-2 and TRBJ1-6 provide the parts outside the CDR3, is EAGVAQSPRYKIIEKRQSVAFWCNPISGHATLYWYQQILGQGPKLLIQFQNNGVVDDSQLPKDRFSAERLKGVDSTLKIQPAKLEDSAVYLCASSSLAGPNSPLHFGNGTRLTVT.

The J gene is TRBJ1-2, the V gene TRBV28, with D unclear. Germline V gene lookup returns CDR1 MDHEN and CDR2 SYDVKM. The CDR3 length is 14 residues. The V gene lost 5 bases and the J gene lost 3 bases, with 13 bases spanning the gap. CDR3 nucleotides: TGTGCCAGCAGTCTTAACGACATAGACTATGGCTACACCTTC. Protein: CASSLNDIDYGYTF.

As to this clone: One end of the junction fails to match germline, which may point to a read error. The gene calls are TRBV19 and TRBJ1-1, with D unresolved. This CDR3 is 13 amino acids long. Germline CDR1 reads LNHDA; CDR2 reads SQIVND (reference sequence). The CDR3 here is CVLGSFPNTEAFF. Here the CDR3 DNA reads TGCGTACTAGGAAGTTTCCCGAACACTGAAGCTTTCTTT.

The chain joins TRBV6-5 to TRBJ2-1; possibly TRBD1 for D (6 bases). This CDR3 contains 15 residues. V lost 7 bases and J lost 5, with 18 bases in between. Germline lookup yields CDR1 MNHEY and CDR2 SVGAGI. The CDR3: CASTQQGWGNNEQFF. The DNA for the CDR3 is TGTGCCAGCACCCAACAGGGATGGGGAAACAATGAGCAGTTCTTC.

The chain links TRBV6-5 to TRBJ1-2; tentative D call: TRBD1 (5 bases). Germline CDR1 MNHEY, CDR2 SVGAGI. V was pared by 6 bases and J by 3 bases, with 17 bases between. There are 15 residues in the CDR3. The CDR3 nucleotides read TGTGCCAGCAGACCTACTCAGGGTGCGCACTATGGCTACACCTTC. Translation gives CASRPTQGAHYGYTF.

The chain carries TRBV25-1 and TRBJ1-5, with D perhaps matching TRBD1 (5 bases). V lost 1 base to trimming and J lost 0 bases, with 10 bases between them. This CDR3 has 16 residues. Looked up from germline, CDR1 is MGHDK and CDR2 is SYGVNS. CDR3 sequence reads: CASSESWGDSNQPQHF. The CDR3, as DNA: TGTGCCAGCAGTGAATCCTGGGGGGATAGCAATCAGCCCCAGCATTTT.

This rearrangement joins TRBV27 to TRBJ1-6, with 7 bases identical to TRBD1. V was pared by 5 bases and J by 9 bases, with 7 bases of the junction left unmatched. Germline CDR1 and CDR2: MNHEY and SMNVEV (reference sequence). This CDR3 has 14 residues. The CDR3 loop is CASSVRDSGSPLHF. CDR3 sequence (DNA): TGTGCCAGCAGTGTCCGGGACAGCGGTTCACCCCTCCACTTT.

The chain is built from TRBV5-1 and TRBJ2-1, with TRBD2 as a possible D gene (5 bases). From germline, CDR1 is SGHRS and CDR2 YFSETQ. The CDR3 totals 15 residues. Trimming took off 0 bases at V and 2 bases at J, with 9 bases between the two ends. CDR3 protein: CASSLVSGTYNEQFF. The DNA of the CDR3 is TGCGCCAGCAGCTTGGTTTCCGGGACCTACAATGAGCAGTTCTTC.

This clone has only a few counts. The chain is built from TRBV19 and TRBJ2-1, with D tentatively TRBD2 (6 bases). From germline, CDR1 is LNHDA and CDR2 SQIVND (reference sequence). Trimming shortened V by 4 bases and J by 6 bases, and 13 bases separated the two germline ends. This CDR3 comprises 14 residues. CDR3 sequence (DNA): TGTGCCAGTAGTAGGGGGGAGTGGTTCAATGAGCAGTTCTTC. This codes for CASSRGEWFNEQFF.